This T cell receptor (beta chain) was recorded in a study of blood T cell repertoires in COVID-19. Study context: Acute and convalescent COVID-19 samples came from the United States, Italy and Spain. PBMCs, B-cell-depleted T cells, or T cells were the source of the cDNA or gDNA that made up the material.

In the study's own analysis: Estimation of nucleated cell counts relied on the amplification of reference gene primers. TCRdb's copy holds only in-frame clones and misses some; the assay was immunoSEQ multiplex PCR. V, J and clone size reflect that table, while D and trimming were determined from the DNA. The sample contains about 340,000 clones, approximately 82% of which appear only once. Germline lookup yields CDR1 SQVTM and CDR2 ANQGSEA. The V and J ends lost 6 bases and 5 bases respectively, with 16 bases between them. This CDR3 is built from 14 residues. The sequenced material came from peripheral blood. The TCR sequence derives from a man younger than 45 with active or convalescent COVID-19. This chain connects TRBV29-1 to TRBJ2-2; possibly TRBD2 for D (6 bases). The CDR3 is CSVGAVRETGELFF. In nucleotides, the CDR3 is TGCAGCGTGGGAGCTGTACGGGAGACCGGGGAGCTGTTTTTT.